Only one count was recorded for the clone carrying this T cell receptor beta chain. CDR1 is SGHKS, CDR2 YYEKEE, per germline (reference sequence). The CDR3 contains 14 residues. Trimming took 3 bases from V and 4 from J, leaving 13 bases between them. This record comes from a study of blood T cell repertoires in COVID-19. Study information: The cDNA or gDNA used as material had been derived from T cells, B-cell-depleted T cells, or PBMCs.

Clones were sequenced by immunoSEQ multiplex PCR, and TCRdb holds only the in-frame ones, with some missing. The table includes over 200,000 clones, approximately 85% detected once. This TCR was sampled from a woman in her 50s who had recovered from COVID-19. Material: PBMCs or T cells enriched from blood (not recorded which). V usage is TRBV5-5 and J usage is TRBJ1-2; no clear D. CDR3 sequence reads: CASSSQGGGYGYTF. The CDR3 DNA is TGTGCCAGCAGCTCCCAAGGCGGTGGCTATGGCTACACCTTC.